This section outlines one T cell receptor (beta chain) sequence together with its context. No antigen is known for it. Isolating PBMCs gave at least 7 million of these cells per sample. This specimen comes from a study of blood T cells in healthy people across ages. PCR was performed a second time for about 7 to 12 cycles using a sample-barcoded 5' primer and a J-beta primer mix. MiXCR, applied by TCRdb to the 5' RACE reads, yields one record per CDR3 protein. The sample records some 1.5 million distinct CDR3 sequences, 25% to 30% being singletons. The study, taken as a whole, reports: No conclusive comparison of naive versus antigen-experienced cells was possible with unsorted PBMCs. Naive CD4+ cells and diversity were both higher in long-lived donors than in aged donors.

The CDR3 has 13 residues. V was trimmed by 6 bases and J by 4 bases, leaving 12 bases between them. The chain combines TRBV12-3 or TRBV12-4 with TRBJ1-1, with a weak D call TRBD1 (6 bases). The TCR was taken from a woman younger than 45 in good health. Sample: blood. The CDR3 nucleotides are TGTGCCAGCAGGAACAGGGAGGGCACTGAAGCTTTCTTT. Residues: CASRNREGTEAFF.